These 31 T cell receptor beta chains came from one sample sequenced in a study of blood T cell repertoires in COVID-19. The protocol was immunoSEQ multiplex PCR, while the TCRdb copy is restricted to in-frame clones and leaves out a portion. This sample has over 25,000 clones, with roughly nine tenths found just once. The sample taken for sequencing was peripheral blood. All receptors derive from a human donor with active COVID-19. The donor label of this sample is uncertain.

This sequence joins TRBV20-1 and TRBJ2-7, with 12 bases fitting TRBD2. The V segment lost 3 bases and the J segment 7 bases; nucleotides outside the gene matches: 10. From germline, CDR1 is DFQATT and CDR2 SNEGSKA (reference sequence). The CDR3 is 15 amino acids. As DNA, the CDR3 is TGCAGTGCTAGTTCTAGCGGGAGGGCCATGAGGGAGCAGTACTTC. Translating gives CSASSSGRAMREQYF.

Only one count was recorded for this clone. The chain employs TRBV28 and TRBJ2-7; D ambiguous. From germline, CDR1 is MDHEN and CDR2 SYDVKM. Trimming cost V 10 bases and J 3 bases, with 10 bases left between them. The CDR3 spans 11 residues. For the CDR3, the DNA is TGTGCCACGAATTTAGACTACGAGCAGTACTTC. It is translated as CATNLDYEQYF.

The chain is built from TRBV4-3 and TRBJ2-3; 9 bases agree with TRBD2. The V gene's germline CDR1 is LGHNA and CDR2 YSLEER. This CDR3 has 15 residues. V was clipped by 3 bases and J by 1 base; unmatched bases: 2. DNA for the CDR3: TGCGCCAGCAGCCAGGGACTAGCTGGCACAGATACGCAGTATTTT. Protein: CASSQGLAGTDTQYF.

J is TRBJ2-3 and V is TRBV29-1, with TRBD2 identical over 11 bases. V was pared by 7 bases and J by 1 base, with 16 bases of the junction left unmatched. The CDR3 length is 18 residues. Germline V gene sequence: CDR1 SQVTM, CDR2 ANQGSEA. The CDR3 region is CSARWTLGTSGRTDTQYF. CDR3 sequence (DNA): TGCAGCGCCCGATGGACTTTAGGGACTAGCGGACGCACAGATACGCAGTATTTT.

The chain has TRBV5-4 and TRBJ2-3, with 7 bases matching TRBD2. Germline CDR1 SGHNT, CDR2 YYREEE (reference sequence). The V segment lost 4 bases and the J segment 1 base; nucleotides outside the gene matches: 6. CDR3 length: 15 residues. CDR3 coding DNA: TGTGCCAGCAGCCTTAGCGGGCGGGGCACAGATACGCAGTATTTT. Amino acid sequence: CASSLSGRGTDTQYF.

The genes are TRBV5-1 and TRBJ2-7; TRBD1 matches at 7 bases. J was trimmed by 7 bases and V by 3 bases; bases with no gene match: 10. The CDR3 contains 14 residues. Germline-derived CDR1 and CDR2 are SGHRS and YFSETQ. The DNA of the CDR3 is TGCGCCAGCAGCTCACCTGACAGGGTCATAGAGCAGTACTTC. Amino acid sequence: CASSSPDRVIEQYF.

The CDR3 DNA reads TGCGCCAGCAGTGAGCCCACAGGGACGGACTTGGATGAGCAGTTCTTC. Protein sequence: CASSEPTGTDLDEQFF. This chain connects TRBV10-1 to TRBJ2-1; TRBD1 might be the D (6 bases). The CDR3 loop spans 16 amino acids. Germline values: CDR1 WNHNN, CDR2 SYGVQD (reference sequence). The V end lost 2 bases, the J end lost 8 bases, and 19 bases lay between the germline ends.

The J gene is TRBJ2-5, the V gene TRBV27, with a possible D match to TRBD1 (5 bases). Deletions cut 4 bases from V and 5 bases from J, with 17 bases between. Per the germline V gene, CDR1 is MNHEY and CDR2 is SMNVEV (reference sequence). This CDR3 has 15 amino acids. CDR3 residues: CASSSYRSGRETQYF. The CDR3 DNA reads TGTGCCAGCAGTTCCTACAGGTCCGGTCGGGAGACCCAGTACTTC.

The V call is TRBV11-1, the J call TRBJ2-7, with D maybe TRBD1 (6 bases). The germline V gene encodes CDR1 SGHAT and CDR2 FQDESV (reference sequence). This CDR3 is built from 13 residues. V was trimmed by 6 bases and J by 3 bases, leaving 12 bases between them. CDR3 DNA: TGTGCCAGCAGGGCGACAGGTTTCTACGAGCAGTACTTC. Its protein product is CASRATGFYEQYF.

The chain joins TRBV10-2 to TRBJ2-7; 14 positions agree with TRBD2. Germline CDR1 reads WSHSY; CDR2 reads SAAADI. This CDR3 contains 15 residues. Trimming took 2 bases from V and 3 from J; bases not matched to a gene: 0. CDR3: CASSEGTSGGYEQYF. DNA for the CDR3: TGCGCCAGCAGTGAGGGGACTAGCGGGGGCTACGAGCAGTACTTC.

The chain is built from TRBV20-1 and TRBJ2-7; the match to TRBD2 covers 9 bases. Trimming cost V 3 bases and J 0 bases; bases outside gene matches: 6. CDR3 length: 15 amino acids. CDR1 and CDR2 (germline): DFQATT, SNEGSKA (reference sequence). The CDR3 coding sequence is TGCAGTGCTAGTAGCGGGAGAGGGAGCTCCTACGAGCAGTACTTC. The encoded protein is CSASSGRGSSYEQYF.

V and J are TRBV7-9 and TRBJ1-4; D is possibly TRBD1 (5 bases). The CDR3 spans 13 residues. Trimming stripped 1 base from V and 8 bases from J, with 8 bases between. Per germline, CDR1 SEHNR and CDR2 FQNEAQ (reference sequence). The CDR3 here is CASSLGQGEKLFF. Here the CDR3 DNA reads TGTGCCAGCAGCTTAGGGCAGGGCGAAAAACTGTTTTTT.

CDR3 DNA sequence: TGCGCCAGCAGCGGGGAGGGAGGAAGCACAGATACGCAGTATTTT. Encoded protein: CASSGEGGSTDTQYF. The J gene is TRBJ2-3, the V gene TRBV4-1; 7 nucleotides line up with TRBD2. Germline V CDR1 and CDR2: MGHRA, YSYEKL. The CDR3 spans 15 residues. V shed 5 bases and J 0 bases; nucleotides not matched to a gene: 5.

This rearrangement joins TRBV4-2 to TRBJ2-7; D perhaps matches TRBD2 (6 bases). Germline CDR1 reads LGHNA; CDR2 reads YNFKEQ. The CDR3 length is 15 residues. Trimming took 0 bases from V and 2 from J, leaving 11 bases between them. The CDR3 is CASSQEAGSTYEQYF. In nucleotides, the CDR3 is TGTGCCAGCAGCCAAGAAGCGGGTTCCACCTACGAGCAGTACTTC.

This chain joins TRBV9 and TRBJ2-3, with 7 bases fitting TRBD1. Germline V lookup: CDR1 SGDLS, CDR2 YYNGEE. The CDR3 length is 15 residues. V shed 3 bases and J 0 bases; nucleotides not matched to a gene: 4. CDR3 loop: CASSGGQVSTDTQYF. CDR3 nucleotides: TGTGCCAGCAGCGGTGGACAGGTCAGCACAGATACGCAGTATTTT.

The chain carries TRBV23-1 and TRBJ1-6; 8 bases fit TRBD1. TRBV23-1 is labeled an ORF, and its function is uncertain. With V trimmed by 2 bases and J by 10 bases, 7 bases remained unmatched. This CDR3 is built from 15 residues. The CDR3, as DNA: TGCGCCAGCAGTCAAGTAGGGACAGGTGGGTCACCCCTCCACTTT. The encoded protein is CASSQVGTGGSPLHF.

This clone was found once. The V call is TRBV6-6, the J call TRBJ2-7; TRBD1 agrees at 10 bases. The CDR3 is 15 amino acids. Unmatched junction bases numbered 10, after V lost 6 bases and J lost 5 bases. CDR1 is MNHNY, CDR2 SVGAGI, per germline (reference sequence). In DNA form, the CDR3 reads TGTGCCAGCAGAGCGCCGGGACAGGGGAGCCACGAGCAGTACTTC. This sequence encodes CASRAPGQGSHEQYF.

This rearrangement joins TRBV19 to TRBJ2-6, with unresolved D. This CDR3 has 16 residues. Germline V gene lookup returns CDR1 LNHDA and CDR2 SQIVND (reference sequence). Trimming shortened V by 2 bases and J by 0 bases, and 8 bases separated the two germline ends. The CDR3 reads CASSIIVSSGANVLTF. The CDR3 coding sequence is TGTGCCAGTAGTATAATCGTCAGCTCTGGGGCCAACGTCCTGACTTTC.

The chain recombines TRBV18 with TRBJ1-2; 8 bases are shared with TRBD1. J was trimmed by 4 bases and V by 4 bases; bases with no gene match: 5. Germline V gene lookup returns CDR1 KGHSH and CDR2 LQKENI. The CDR3 runs to 14 residues. This chain's CDR3 is CASSLPGQVYGYTF. CDR3 coding DNA: TGTGCCAGCTCACTACCGGGACAGGTCTATGGCTACACCTTC.

This chain links TRBV4-3 with TRBJ2-5; tentative D call: TRBD2 (6 bases). The germline CDR1 and CDR2 sequences are LGHNA and YSLEER. CDR3 length: 15 residues. V lost 0 bases and J 9 bases, leaving 17 bases between the germline ends. The CDR3 is CASSQEAGAGTAQYF. The CDR3 DNA follows: TGCGCCAGCAGCCAAGAGGCCGGGGCGGGGACGGCCCAGTACTTC.

The chain is built from TRBV5-1 and TRBJ1-1; 7 nucleotides align to TRBD1. The V gene's germline CDR1 is SGHRS and CDR2 YFSETQ. CDR3 length equals 15 residues. The V and J ends lost 0 bases and 1 base, in that order; junction bases with no gene match: 3. The CDR3 protein is CASSLDRGANTEAFF. DNA for the CDR3: TGCGCCAGCAGCTTGGACAGGGGCGCGAACACTGAAGCTTTCTTT.

This chain connects TRBV6-2 or TRBV6-3 to TRBJ2-1, with D unresolved. This CDR3 has 11 residues. The ends were cut back, 5 bases at V and 8 bases at J, with 7 bases in the middle. Germline values: CDR1 MNHEY, CDR2 SVGEGT. CDR3 DNA sequence: TGTGCCAGCAGTCTTCTACATGAGCAGTTCTTC. It is translated as CASSLLHEQFF.

J is TRBJ1-1 and V is TRBV12-3 or TRBV12-4; D unclear. V was shortened by 4 bases and J by 1 base, with 7 bases between the two germline ends. The CDR3 consists of 13 residues. CDR3 DNA: TGTGCCAGCAGTTGGGCAGGGAACACTGAAGCTTTCTTT. It yields the protein CASSWAGNTEAFF.

V gene TRBV7-2 combines with J gene TRBJ1-2, with 8 bases that match TRBD1. CDR3 length: 18 amino acids. The trim removed 0 bases at V and 6 bases at J, leaving 15 bases unmatched. Germline V gene lookup returns CDR1 SGHTA and CDR2 FQGNSA. CDR3 residues: CASSLATDVMDRAHGYTF. The CDR3 bases are TGTGCCAGCAGCTTAGCAACGGACGTGATGGACAGGGCCCATGGCTACACCTTC. Full variable domain (missing parts from reference TRBV7-2 and TRBJ1-2): GAGVSQSPSNKVTEKGKDVELRCDPISGHTALYWYRQSLGQGLEFLIYFQGNSAPDKSGLPSDRFSAERTGGSVSTLTIQRTQQEDSAVYLCASSLATDVMDRAHGYTFGSGTRLTVV.

The V and J genes are TRBV2 and TRBJ1-2; 7 bases align to TRBD1. The CDR3 consists of 14 residues. From germline, CDR1 is SNHLY and CDR2 FYNNEI. V trimming: 6 bases; J trimming: 4 bases; junction bases outside the gene matches: 8. CDR3 protein: CASRNSGGSYGYTF. Written as DNA, the CDR3 is TGTGCCAGCAGGAACTCAGGGGGATCCTATGGCTACACCTTC.

This clone showed up just a few times. The CDR3: CASSQDPYQNHEQYF. CDR3 nucleotides: TGCGCCAGCAGCCAAGATCCGTACCAGAACCACGAGCAGTACTTC. This sequence joins TRBV4-1 and TRBJ2-7; unclear D gene. The CDR3 runs to 15 residues. V lost 0 bases and J lost 5, with 14 bases in between. Looked up from germline, CDR1 is MGHRA and CDR2 is YSYEKL.

In nucleotides, the CDR3 is TGTGCCAGCAGTTTTAGGGAGTATGGCTACACCTTC. Amino acid sequence: CASSFREYGYTF. This sequence joins TRBV12-3 or TRBV12-4 and TRBJ1-2; no firm D call. The CDR3 covers 12 residues. V shed 3 bases and J shed 5 bases, with 7 bases lying between them.

This chain links TRBV27 with TRBJ1-1; 7 bases map to TRBD1. With V trimmed by 1 base and J by 4 bases, 3 bases remained unmatched. The CDR3 covers 14 residues. CDR1 is MNHEY and CDR2 is SMNVEV in the germline V gene (reference sequence). CDR3 in DNA: TGTGCCAGCAGTTTATTAGGGGGCACCACTGAAGCTTTCTTT. Translation gives CASSLLGGTTEAFF.

In its sample, this clone was seen a few times. The rearrangement links TRBV6-2 or TRBV6-3 to TRBJ2-3; perhaps TRBD1 as D (5 bases). CDR3 length: 15 residues. Germline-derived CDR1 and CDR2 are MNHEY and SVGEGT. V dropped 2 bases and J dropped 4 bases, with 13 bases sitting between them. The CDR3 region is CASSYGEGDSDTQYF. CDR3 sequence (DNA): TGTGCCAGCAGTTACGGGGAAGGGGATTCAGATACGCAGTATTTT.

This clone was counted only a few times. The genes are TRBV11-2 and TRBJ1-2; D is ambiguous. The V end lost 5 bases, the J end lost 5 bases, and 9 bases lay between the germline ends. The germline gives CDR1 SGHAT, CDR2 FQNNGV. The CDR3 runs 12 residues. The CDR3 region has the DNA TGTGCCAGCAGCCAGGAGGCATATGGCTACACCTTC. Amino acid sequence: CASSQEAYGYTF.

This clone was picked up one time. This chain links TRBV25-1 with TRBJ2-5, with 8 bases matching TRBD1. The junction had 5 bases not matched to a gene; V was cut back by 6 bases and J by 5 bases. This CDR3 comprises 13 residues. Germline V gene sequence: CDR1 MGHDK, CDR2 SYGVNS. The CDR3 reads CASSGQGWETQYF. The CDR3 region has the DNA TGTGCCAGCAGCGGACAGGGTTGGGAGACCCAGTACTTC.